Below are 16 T cell receptor beta chains sequenced from a single sample in a study of T cell changes during pregnancy in multiple sclerosis. The data were produced by immunoSEQ multiplex PCR, yet TCRdb's version contains in-frame clones alone and is incomplete. The sample contains tens of thousands of clones, 80% to 95% of which appear only once. The specimen was peripheral blood, collected in the third trimester of pregnancy. These receptors came from a female donor in good health, enrolled as a control in a pregnancy study.

The chain recombines TRBV28 with TRBJ1-1; 7 bases are a match to TRBD1. The germline CDR1 and CDR2 sequences are MDHEN and SYDVKM. The V segment lost 2 bases and the J segment 1 base; nucleotides outside the gene matches: 10. The CDR3 spans 17 residues. In DNA, the CDR3 is TGTGCCAGCAGTTTAATCTTGAGGGACAGCCCGAACACTGAAGCTTTCTTT. Translating gives CASSLILRDSPNTEAFF. Full variable domain (remainder filled in from reference TRBV28 and TRBJ1-1): DVKVTQSSRYLVKRTGEKVFLECVQDMDHENMFWYRQDPGLGLRLIYFSYDVKMKEKGDIPEGYSVSREKKERFSLILESASTNQTSMYLCASSLILRDSPNTEAFFGQGTRLTVV.

This chain links TRBV28 with TRBJ1-5; D not certain. Germline CDR1 and CDR2: MDHEN and SYDVKM. V shed 3 bases and J shed 6 bases, with 3 bases lying between them. CDR3 size: 11 residues. The CDR3 protein is CASSFGQPQHF. The CDR3 DNA is TGTGCCAGCAGTTTCGGTCAGCCCCAGCATTTT.

This chain joins TRBV9 and TRBJ1-4; 8 positions agree with TRBD1. J was trimmed by 6 bases and V by 0 bases; bases with no gene match: 4. Germline CDR1 SGDLS, CDR2 YYNGEE. The CDR3 loop spans 15 amino acids. The CDR3 is CASSVGDRGDEKLFF. The CDR3 DNA reads as TGTGCCAGCAGCGTAGGAGACAGGGGTGATGAAAAACTGTTTTTT.

The V and J genes are TRBV7-2 and TRBJ2-1; 10 bases agree with TRBD2. V lost 5 bases, J lost 7 bases, and 17 bases stayed unmatched. CDR1 and CDR2 (germline): SGHTA, FQGNSA. The CDR3 spans 18 residues. The CDR3 DNA reads TGTGCCAGCAGCCAGGGCCTAGCGGGAGTCTCGTTTAGGAATGAGCAGTTCTTC. This gives the protein CASSQGLAGVSFRNEQFF.

This clone was seen a single time. This chain uses TRBV5-1 with TRBJ2-2, with D maybe TRBD2 (5 bases). The germline V and J ends were trimmed by 3 bases and 8 bases, with 23 bases remaining between them. Germline loops: CDR1 SGHRS, CDR2 YFSETQ. This CDR3 region has 17 residues. CDR3 coding DNA: TGCGCCAGCAGCTCCAAGTGGGCGGCGGGCTTAAGTGGGGAGCTGTTTTTT. Its protein product is CASSSKWAAGLSGELFF.

This clone was seen only a few times. The V gene is TRBV7-9, the J gene TRBJ1-1; D is perhaps TRBD1 (5 bases). Trimming stripped 1 base from V and 10 bases from J, with 16 bases between. The CDR3 contains 14 residues. Germline assignment: CDR1 SEHNR and CDR2 FQNEAQ (reference sequence). CDR3 region: CASSLDQTQGGAFF. The CDR3 coding sequence is TGTGCCAGCAGCTTAGATCAGACGCAGGGTGGAGCTTTCTTT. Full variable domain (outside the CDR3, taken from reference TRBV7-9 and TRBJ1-1): DTGVSQNPRHKITKRGQNVTFRCDPISEHNRLYWYRQTLGQGPEFLTYFQNEAQLEKSRLLSDRFSAERPKGSFSTLEIQRTEQGDSAMYLCASSLDQTQGGAFFGQGTRLTVV.

The V gene is TRBV7-9, the J gene TRBJ2-5; D is possibly TRBD1 (5 bases). The CDR3 is 14 amino acids. Per germline, CDR1 SEHNR and CDR2 FQNEAQ (reference sequence). The V and J ends lost 5 bases and 1 base respectively, with 11 bases between them. The CDR3 sequence: CASSPGWGQETQYF. In DNA, the CDR3 is TGTGCCAGCAGCCCAGGGTGGGGCCAAGAGACCCAGTACTTC.

The genes are TRBV6-5 and TRBJ1-1; TRBD1 might be the D (6 bases). V was cut by 6 bases and J by 6 bases, with 11 bases left in between. Per the germline V gene, CDR1 is MNHEY and CDR2 is SVGAGI. The CDR3 is made up of 12 amino acids. This CDR3 reads CASSYGGAEAFF. For the CDR3, the DNA is TGTGCCAGCAGCTACGGGGGCGCTGAAGCTTTCTTT.

The rearrangement joins TRBV30 to TRBJ2-1; the match to TRBD2 covers 11 bases. The V gene end was trimmed by 4 bases and the J gene end by 8 bases; junction bases not matched to a gene: 7. This CDR3 has 14 amino acids. Germline-derived CDR1 and CDR2 are GTSNPN and SVGIG (reference sequence). The CDR3 nucleotides are TGTGCCTGGACGGCTAGCGGGAGGATGGATGAGCAGTTCTTC. This codes for CAWTASGRMDEQFF.

The J gene is TRBJ1-2, the V gene TRBV25-1; TRBD1 agrees at 9 bases. CDR3 length: 16 residues. Looked up from germline, CDR1 is MGHDK and CDR2 is SYGVNS. V lost 5 bases, J lost 2 bases, and 9 bases stayed unmatched. CDR3 nucleotides: TGTGCCAGCAGTACGGACAGGGGAGTACCCAACTATGGCTACACCTTC. Protein: CASSTDRGVPNYGYTF.

This clone has just one count. This chain joins TRBV6-5 and TRBJ2-5; TRBD2 might be the D (5 bases). The V end was cut by 2 bases, the J end by 2 bases, with 9 bases between. The CDR3 extends over 14 amino acids. Germline CDR1 and CDR2: MNHEY and SVGAGI. The CDR3, as DNA: TGTGCCAGCAGTTACGGACTTACACAAGAGACCCAGTACTTC. It specifies CASSYGLTQETQYF.

J is TRBJ2-3 and V is TRBV2, with D possibly being TRBD1 (5 bases). This CDR3 is 13 amino acids long. Trimming stripped 3 bases from V and 5 bases from J, with 9 bases between. Germline V gives CDR1 SNHLY, CDR2 FYNNEI. The CDR3 sequence is CASSEVGVDTQYF. Here the CDR3 DNA reads TGTGCCAGCAGTGAGGTAGGGGTAGATACGCAGTATTTT.

This chain uses TRBV28 with TRBJ1-4, with TRBD1 as a possible D gene (6 bases). Germline CDR1 is MDHEN and CDR2 is SYDVKM. Trimming took 2 bases from V and 10 from J, leaving 14 bases between them. This CDR3 contains 14 residues. The CDR3, as DNA: TGTGCCAGCAGTTTAGCAGGGGATAGAGCAAAACTGTTTTTT. This gives the protein CASSLAGDRAKLFF.

This sequence joins TRBV5-4 and TRBJ2-1; 7 bases are shared with TRBD1. Trimming at V came to 4 bases and at J to 4 bases, leaving 8 bases not matched to a gene. CDR1 is SGHNT, CDR2 YYREEE, per germline (reference sequence). CDR3 length: 15 amino acids. The CDR3 spells CASSPRDRVYNEQFF. The DNA of the CDR3 is TGTGCCAGCAGCCCCCGTGACAGGGTGTACAATGAGCAGTTCTTC.

The chain joins TRBV9 to TRBJ2-7; 7 positions agree with TRBD2. The germline V gene encodes CDR1 SGDLS and CDR2 YYNGEE. The junction had 8 bases not matched to a gene; V was cut back by 4 bases and J by 4 bases. The CDR3 consists of 14 residues. CDR3 bases: TGTGCCAGCAGCCCCAACAGCGGGGTTTACGAGCAGTACTTC. This sequence encodes CASSPNSGVYEQYF. Full variable domain (remainder filled in from reference TRBV9 and TRBJ2-7): DSGVTQTPKHLITATGQRVTLRCSPRSGDLSVYWYQQSLDQGLQFLIQYYNGEERAKGNILERFSAQQFPDLHSELNLSSLELGDSALYFCASSPNSGVYEQYFGPGTRLTVT.

The chain has TRBV14 and TRBJ1-1; tentatively, D is TRBD1 (6 bases). V was pared by 5 bases and J by 7 bases, with 14 bases between. This CDR3 region has 13 residues. Germline CDR1 reads SGHDN; CDR2 reads FVKESK. The CDR3 nucleotides are TGTGCCAGCAGCGCTCGGACAGTCGTTGAAGCTTTCTTT. It encodes CASSARTVVEAFF.